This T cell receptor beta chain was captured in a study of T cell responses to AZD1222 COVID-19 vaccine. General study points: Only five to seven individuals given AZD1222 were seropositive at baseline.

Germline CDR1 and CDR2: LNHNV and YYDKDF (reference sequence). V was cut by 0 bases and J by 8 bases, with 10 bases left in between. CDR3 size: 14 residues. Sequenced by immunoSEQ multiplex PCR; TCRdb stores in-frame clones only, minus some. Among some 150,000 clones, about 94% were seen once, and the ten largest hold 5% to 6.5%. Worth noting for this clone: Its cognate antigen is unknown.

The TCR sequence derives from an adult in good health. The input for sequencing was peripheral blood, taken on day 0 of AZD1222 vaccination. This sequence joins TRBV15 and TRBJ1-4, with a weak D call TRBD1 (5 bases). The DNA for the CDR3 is TGTGCCACCAGCAGAGATCGGAGGGACGAAAAACTGTTTTTT. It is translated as CATSRDRRDEKLFF.